Below are 27 T cell receptor beta chains sequenced from a single sample in a study of blood T cell repertoires in COVID-19 (dated by TCRdb to about 2020). Library preparation used the immunoSEQ multiplex PCR assay. The source is immuneACCESS, and TCRdb retained only in-frame sequences with V and J called. Part of the clones is not carried over; for the studies checked, unresolved V genes explain less than half of this, and the remainder is unexplained. The table for this sample lists over 200,000 clones; 80% to 90% of them were counted only once. Of the sample, 9% to 12% is held by the ten largest clones. Input material: PBMCs or T cells enriched from blood (not recorded which). Every receptor here comes from a man aged 18 to 35 with acute COVID-19.

The chain combines TRBV18 with TRBJ2-2; maybe TRBD2 (6 bases). This CDR3 has 16 residues. The V end was cut by 6 bases, the J end by 2 bases, with 16 bases between. Germline values: CDR1 KGHSH, CDR2 LQKENI. The CDR3: CASSPGAGPNTGELFF. CDR3 nucleotides: TGTGCCAGCTCCCCCGGCGCGGGGCCAAACACCGGGGAGCTGTTTTTT.

The CDR3 coding sequence is TGTGCCAGCAGTATGCAGGGGCGTGCTGAAGCTTTCTTT. It specifies CASSMQGRAEAFF. The chain combines TRBV25-1 with TRBJ1-1, with a tentative D call TRBD1 (6 bases). Germline V gives CDR1 MGHDK, CDR2 SYGVNS. The CDR3 totals 13 residues. Between the trimmed V and J ends, which lost 5 bases and 6 bases, there was a span of 13 bases.

The rearrangement joins TRBV30 to TRBJ2-1; D is perhaps TRBD2 (5 bases). Germline V gene data show CDR1 as GTSNPN and CDR2 as SVGIG (reference sequence). The CDR3 spans 14 residues. V gave up 1 base and J gave up 10 bases, with 17 bases separating them. CDR3 protein: CAWSEPAVPGEQFF. The CDR3 DNA reads TGTGCCTGGAGTGAGCCAGCGGTTCCGGGGGAGCAGTTCTTC.

V is TRBV6-5 and J is TRBJ2-3; D gene ambiguous. Germline V gene sequence: CDR1 MNHEY, CDR2 SVGAGI. V was cut by 5 bases and J by 0 bases, with 6 bases left in between. The CDR3 length is 13 residues. The CDR3 DNA is TGTGCCAGCAGTCCATTCAGCACAGATACGCAGTATTTT. It specifies CASSPFSTDTQYF.

The V call is TRBV28, the J call TRBJ2-1; D possibly corresponds to TRBD2 (5 bases). V lost 2 bases and J 7 bases, leaving 12 bases between the germline ends. This CDR3 contains 14 residues. The germline V gene has CDR1 MDHEN and CDR2 SYDVKM. CDR3 sequence: CASSLPLGGNEQFF. The CDR3 DNA sequence: TGTGCCAGCAGTTTACCCCTAGGCGGGAATGAGCAGTTCTTC.

The chain has TRBV7-2 and TRBJ2-3, with 8 bases that match TRBD2. The CDR3 has 16 amino acids. V gave up 1 base and J gave up 2 bases; unmatched junction bases: 5. CDR1 is SGHTA, CDR2 FQGNSA, per germline. The CDR3 spells CASSLVPGGATDTQYF. CDR3 nucleotide sequence: TGTGCCAGCAGCTTAGTTCCGGGGGGGGCCACAGATACGCAGTATTTT. Together with reference TRBV7-2 and TRBJ2-3, the CDR3 gives the full variable domain: GAGVSQSPSNKVTEKGKDVELRCDPISGHTALYWYRQSLGQGLEFLIYFQGNSAPDKSGLPSDRFSAERTGGSVSTLTIQRTQQEDSAVYLCASSLVPGGATDTQYFGPGTRLTVL.

V gene TRBV4-3 combines with J gene TRBJ1-3; no clear D. The germline V gene encodes CDR1 LGHNA and CDR2 YSLEER. Trimming took 0 bases from V and 0 from J, leaving 6 bases between them. This CDR3 has 15 amino acids. The CDR3 nucleotides read TGCGCCAGCAGCCAAGACACAAGCTCTGGAAACACCATATATTTT. This gives the protein CASSQDTSSGNTIYF.

This rearrangement joins TRBV28 to TRBJ2-3; 7 bases fit TRBD1. Germline V gives CDR1 MDHEN, CDR2 SYDVKM. With 4 bases clipped from V and 2 bases from J, the junction kept 6 bases outside the gene matches. The CDR3 length is 15 residues. Here the CDR3 DNA reads TGTGCCAGCAGTTACCAACAGGGGATCACAGATACGCAGTATTTT. This encodes CASSYQQGITDTQYF.

J is TRBJ2-5 and V is TRBV11-3, with 8 bases that match TRBD1. Per germline, CDR1 SGHNT and CDR2 YENEEA. This CDR3 spans 14 amino acids. J was trimmed by 6 bases and V by 0 bases; bases with no gene match: 3. CDR3 coding DNA: TGTGCCAGCAGCTTAGACAGGGGGCGGAAGACCCAGTACTTC. Its translation: CASSLDRGRKTQYF.

The chain recombines TRBV2 with TRBJ2-7, with 8 bases fitting TRBD1. From germline, CDR1 is SNHLY and CDR2 FYNNEI. The J segment lost 7 bases and the V segment lost 3 bases, leaving 8 bases of the junction unmatched. The CDR3 has 14 residues. CDR3 nucleotide sequence: TGTGCCAGCAGTGACGGCGACAGGGGTGGAGAGCAGTACTTC. Protein: CASSDGDRGGEQYF. Full variable domain (rest looked up from reference TRBV2 and TRBJ2-7): EPEVTQTPSHQVTQMGQEVILRCVPISNHLYFYWYRQILGQKVEFLVSFYNNEISEKSEIFDDQFSVERPDGSNFTLKIRSTKLEDSAMYFCASSDGDRGGEQYFGPGTRLTVT.

The CDR3 here is CASSLAGGMNTEAFF. The CDR3 DNA reads as TGTGCCAGCAGCTTGGCAGGGGGGATGAACACTGAAGCTTTCTTT. The chain employs TRBV5-6 and TRBJ1-1, with 7 bases lining up with TRBD1. The V and J ends lost 0 bases and 0 bases, in that order; junction bases with no gene match: 2. The CDR3 sequence is 15 residues long. Germline V gives CDR1 SGHDT, CDR2 YYEEEE.

J is TRBJ2-7 and V is TRBV2, with 7 bases identical to TRBD1. Germline assignment: CDR1 SNHLY and CDR2 FYNNEI. The V segment lost 5 bases and the J segment 7 bases; nucleotides outside the gene matches: 5. The CDR3 spans 12 residues. The CDR3 DNA follows: TGTGCCAGCAGTTTACAGGGGTGGGAGCAGTACTTC. It specifies CASSLQGWEQYF.

The chain joins TRBV7-2 to TRBJ2-7, with TRBD1 as a possible D gene (6 bases). From germline, CDR1 is SGHTA and CDR2 FQGNSA. CDR3 size: 15 residues. The V end lost 4 bases, the J end lost 1 base, and 14 bases lay between the germline ends. The CDR3 coding sequence is TGTGCCAGCAGCTCACAAGGGACAAAATCCTACGAGCAGTACTTC. It yields the protein CASSSQGTKSYEQYF.

Only one count was recorded for this clone. This rearrangement joins TRBV7-2 to TRBJ2-2; 7 nucleotides line up with TRBD2. The CDR3 is 15 amino acids. V gave up 4 bases and J gave up 4 bases; unmatched junction bases: 6. CDR1 is SGHTA and CDR2 is FQGNSA in the germline V gene. CDR3 bases: TGTGCCAGCAGCTATGGGGGAGGGAGCACCGGGGAGCTGTTTTTT. Its translation is CASSYGGGSTGELFF.

The J gene is TRBJ1-2, the V gene TRBV14; no firm D call. The germline V gene has CDR1 SGHDN and CDR2 FVKESK. Trimming shortened V by 2 bases and J by 6 bases, and 10 bases separated the two germline ends. The CDR3 covers 13 residues. In DNA form, the CDR3 reads TGTGCCAGCAGCCAATTCCAGGAAGATGGCTACACCTTC. Its protein is CASSQFQEDGYTF.

The V call is TRBV30, the J call TRBJ1-5; tentatively, D is TRBD1 (6 bases). V dropped 0 bases and J dropped 7 bases, with 16 bases sitting between them. The CDR3 length is 15 residues. Germline V gene sequence: CDR1 GTSNPN, CDR2 SVGIG (reference sequence). Here the CDR3 reads CAWSVGGGQWQPQHF. The CDR3 DNA is TGTGCCTGGAGTGTAGGGGGGGGACAATGGCAGCCCCAGCATTTT.

The chain carries TRBV30 and TRBJ1-1; 7 positions agree with TRBD1. The CDR3 totals 14 residues. In germline, CDR1 is GTSNPN, CDR2 SVGIG (reference sequence). V gave up 2 bases and J gave up 3 bases; unmatched junction bases: 6. The CDR3 region has the DNA TGTGCCTGGAGTACAGGGGTAGTATACACTGAAGCTTTCTTT. This translates into CAWSTGVVYTEAFF.

The chain uses TRBV7-3 and TRBJ1-3; TRBD1 matches at 9 bases. From germline, CDR1 is SGHTA and CDR2 FQGTGA. CDR3 size: 15 residues. CDR3 protein: CANPSGQGLGNTIYF. The CDR3 coding sequence is TGTGCTAACCCATCAGGACAGGGGTTAGGAAACACCATATATTTT.

To note about this clone: The junction departs from germline at one end; a sequencing error may be responsible. The DNA of the CDR3 is TGTGCCAGCAGCTTCGGCAGGGGCCGGGGTTACGTCTTT. Encoded protein: CASSFGRGRGYVF. V gene TRBV13 combines with J gene TRBJ1-1; maybe TRBD1 (6 bases). Germline loops: CDR1 PRHDT, CDR2 FYEKMQ (reference sequence). The CDR3 is made up of 13 amino acids.

This clone was picked up one time. V and J are TRBV27 and TRBJ2-7; TRBD1 matches at 8 bases. The J segment lost 7 bases and the V segment lost 5 bases, leaving 10 bases of the junction unmatched. The CDR3 is 14 amino acids. CDR1 and CDR2 (germline): MNHEY, SMNVEV (reference sequence). CDR3 nucleotides: TGTGCCAGCAGTACTACCGGGACAGGTGGGGAGCAGTACTTC. Translation gives CASSTTGTGGEQYF.

The V call is TRBV5-1, the J call TRBJ2-1; maybe TRBD1 (6 bases). The length of the CDR3 is 16 residues. Germline loops: CDR1 SGHRS, CDR2 YFSETQ. Trimming pared 4 bases from V and 2 bases from J, leaving 16 bases between. CDR3 region: CASSHFQGYTYNEQFF. The CDR3 region has the DNA TGCGCCAGCAGCCATTTCCAGGGGTATACCTACAATGAGCAGTTCTTC.

The chain carries TRBV6-5 and TRBJ1-5; D may be TRBD1 (6 bases). Germline assignment: CDR1 MNHEY and CDR2 SVGAGI. V lost 6 bases and J lost 5, with 11 bases in between. The CDR3 is 13 amino acids. The chain's CDR3 is CASSVTGHQPQHF. CDR3 in DNA: TGTGCCAGCAGCGTAACAGGGCATCAGCCCCAGCATTTT.

J is TRBJ2-3 and V is TRBV5-4, with 8 bases aligning to TRBD2. The CDR3 spans 14 residues. The junction had 7 bases not matched to a gene; V was cut back by 4 bases and J by 6 bases. Germline V gene data show CDR1 as SGHNT and CDR2 as YYREEE (reference sequence). The CDR3 protein is CASSPGTSWDTQYF. DNA of the CDR3: TGTGCCAGCAGCCCCGGGACTAGTTGGGATACGCAGTATTTT.

The rearrangement links TRBV7-9 to TRBJ2-3; D may be TRBD1 (5 bases). The CDR3 length is 15 residues. Trimming removed 4 bases from V and 5 bases from J, with 16 bases in between. The germline gives CDR1 SEHNR, CDR2 FQNEAQ (reference sequence). The CDR3 bases are TGTGCCAGCAGCTCACGGACGAGGACAAGAGATACGCAGTATTTT. Translation gives CASSSRTRTRDTQYF.

V is TRBV10-2 and J is TRBJ2-6; 8 bases line up with TRBD1. The CDR3 is 14 residues long. Looked up from germline, CDR1 is WSHSY and CDR2 is SAAADI. V shed 6 bases and J 2 bases; nucleotides not matched to a gene: 0. The CDR3 coding sequence is TGCGCCAGCAGGGACAGGGCTGGGGCCAACGTCCTGACTTTC. This encodes CASRDRAGANVLTF.

The chain employs TRBV25-1 and TRBJ1-3; a possible D gene is TRBD1 (5 bases). The CDR3 runs 14 residues. In germline, CDR1 is MGHDK, CDR2 SYGVNS. V lost 2 bases and J 2 bases, leaving 7 bases between the germline ends. CDR3 loop: CASSEARAGNTIYF. In DNA, the CDR3 is TGTGCCAGCAGTGAAGCCAGGGCTGGAAACACCATATATTTT.

This sequence joins TRBV29-1 and TRBJ2-7, with D possibly matching TRBD1 (5 bases). V was shortened by 6 bases and J by 2 bases, with 17 bases between the two germline ends. This CDR3 has 14 amino acids. CDR1 and CDR2 (germline): SQVTM, ANQGSEA. The CDR3 reads CSVQSTQGTYEQYF. CDR3 nucleotides: TGCAGCGTCCAGTCCACGCAGGGTACCTACGAGCAGTACTTC.